Listed here are 20 T cell receptor beta chains from one sample, sequenced in a study of blood T cell repertoires in COVID-19. Some clones are missing from TCRdb's copy, which holds only in-frame ones; the method was immunoSEQ multiplex PCR. The data hold a few hundred thousand clones, with approximately 88% observed a single time. What was sequenced was PBMCs or T cells enriched from blood (not recorded which). These TCRs come from a woman aged 18-29 years who had recovered from COVID-19.

The gene calls are TRBV6-5 and TRBJ2-1; 7 bases are shared with TRBD1. The ends lost 6 bases at V and 3 bases at J; junction bases unmatched: 8. This CDR3 spans 15 amino acids. Germline V gene lookup returns CDR1 MNHEY and CDR2 SVGAGI. CDR3 loop: CASRTGTENYNEQFF. CDR3 DNA: TGTGCCAGCAGAACCGGGACAGAGAACTACAATGAGCAGTTCTTC.

This clone was recorded a few times. The chain has TRBV6-2 or TRBV6-3 and TRBJ1-1; tentative D call: TRBD1 (5 bases). Germline V gene data show CDR1 as MNHEY and CDR2 as SVGEGT. V lost 6 bases to trimming and J lost 7 bases, with 9 bases between them. The CDR3 is made up of 11 amino acids. The CDR3 here is CASSDSREAFF. CDR3 nucleotides: TGTGCCAGCAGCGACAGTCGTGAAGCTTTCTTT.

The gene calls are TRBV27 and TRBJ1-5; 7 nucleotides line up with TRBD1. V lost 5 bases to trimming and J lost 6 bases; unmatched junction nucleotides: 4. The CDR3 length is 13 residues. Germline values: CDR1 MNHEY, CDR2 SMNVEV (reference sequence). This CDR3 is CASSHTGVQPQHF. CDR3 bases: TGTGCCAGCAGTCATACAGGGGTTCAGCCCCAGCATTTT.

V and J are TRBV7-9 and TRBJ1-2, with D perhaps matching TRBD1 (5 bases). Between the trimmed V and J ends, which lost 1 base and 7 bases, there was a span of 10 bases. This CDR3 is 13 amino acids long. Germline lookup yields CDR1 SEHNR and CDR2 FQNEAQ (reference sequence). In nucleotides, the CDR3 is TGTGCCAGCAGCTTAGGCGCAGGGTCTGGCTACACCTTC. This codes for CASSLGAGSGYTF.

The chain couples TRBV5-5 to TRBJ1-1; a possible D gene is TRBD1 (6 bases). In germline, CDR1 is SGHKS, CDR2 YYEKEE (reference sequence). With 2 bases removed from V and 3 bases from J, the gap between germline ends came to 17 bases. There are 16 residues in the CDR3. For the CDR3, the DNA is TGTGCCAGCAGCTTTTTTACTCAGGGGAGACACACTGAAGCTTTCTTT. This codes for CASSFFTQGRHTEAFF.

The chain links TRBV7-2 to TRBJ1-2, with 7 bases lining up with TRBD1. This CDR3 has 13 amino acids. Germline CDR1 and CDR2: SGHTA and FQGNSA. Germline trimming cut 1 base from V and 6 bases from J; bases unmatched to any gene: 2. DNA of the CDR3: TGTGCCAGCAGCTTAGAGGGGGCCCATGGCTACACCTTC. Translation: CASSLEGAHGYTF.

This clone showed up just once. CDR3 residues: CASSLTISGNGELFF. The DNA for the CDR3 is TGTGCCAGCAGCCTAACGATCAGCGGGAACGGGGAGCTGTTTTTT. This rearrangement joins TRBV7-8 to TRBJ2-2; 7 bases map to TRBD2. Germline loops: CDR1 SGHVS, CDR2 FQNEAQ. This CDR3 region has 15 residues. Trimming took 5 bases from V and 7 from J; bases not matched to a gene: 10.

V gene TRBV19 combines with J gene TRBJ1-2; tentatively, D is TRBD1 (5 bases). Germline V lookup: CDR1 LNHDA, CDR2 SQIVND (reference sequence). V was trimmed by 5 bases and J by 8 bases, leaving 18 bases between them. CDR3 size: 14 residues. This chain's CDR3 is CASSSNRIAVGYTF. CDR3 nucleotides: TGTGCCAGTAGTTCAAACAGGATCGCGGTGGGCTACACCTTC.

This clone was counted once. V gene TRBV19 combines with J gene TRBJ2-3, with 14 bases that match TRBD2. The ends lost 3 bases at V and 1 base at J; junction bases unmatched: 3. This CDR3 spans 17 amino acids. Looked up from germline, CDR1 is LNHDA and CDR2 is SQIVND (reference sequence). The CDR3 reads CASSMTSGGAGTDTQYF. The CDR3 DNA reads as TGTGCCAGTAGTATGACTAGCGGGGGGGCCGGCACAGATACGCAGTATTTT. Variable domain in full (rest from reference TRBV19 and TRBJ2-3): DGGITQSPKYLFRKEGQNVTLSCEQNLNHDAMYWYRQDPGQGLRLIYYSQIVNDFQKGDIAEGYSVSREKKESFPLTVTSAQKNPTAFYLCASSMTSGGAGTDTQYFGPGTRLTVL.

The rearrangement uses TRBV28 and TRBJ1-3, with 8 bases lining up with TRBD1. After removal of 4 bases from V and 4 bases from J, the junction contained 6 bases not matched to a gene. The V gene's germline CDR1 is MDHEN and CDR2 SYDVKM. The CDR3 runs to 15 residues. CDR3 sequence: CASSYDRGNGNTIYF. The CDR3 bases are TGTGCCAGCAGTTACGACAGGGGCAACGGAAACACCATATATTTT.

J is TRBJ1-3 and V is TRBV9; D gene uncertain. V lost 3 bases to trimming and J lost 3 bases, with 10 bases between them. The CDR3 is 14 residues long. Germline V gives CDR1 SGDLS, CDR2 YYNGEE. CDR3 bases: TGTGCCAGCAGCGGGCCGGAGCTTGGAAACACCATATATTTT. Residues: CASSGPELGNTIYF.

In its sample, this clone was seen once. The rearrangement joins TRBV28 to TRBJ2-3; TRBD2 matches at 8 bases. Germline V gives CDR1 MDHEN, CDR2 SYDVKM. Trimming removed 7 bases from V and 4 bases from J; junction bases left unmatched: 19. The CDR3 covers 18 residues. The chain's CDR3 is CASTSGRLKMAHADTQYF. CDR3 DNA: TGTGCCAGCACAAGCGGGAGATTAAAAATGGCGCACGCAGATACGCAGTATTTT.

This chain uses TRBV28 with TRBJ1-6, with a tentative D call TRBD1 (5 bases). Looked up from germline, CDR1 is MDHEN and CDR2 is SYDVKM. The CDR3 length is 14 residues. Between the trimmed V and J ends, which lost 7 bases and 1 base, there was a span of 8 bases. CDR3 loop: CASMGGSYNSPLHF. Here the CDR3 DNA reads TGTGCCAGCATGGGGGGTTCCTATAATTCACCCCTCCACTTT.

The chain is built from TRBV7-9 and TRBJ2-7, with 7 positions matching TRBD1. This CDR3 spans 16 amino acids. With V trimmed by 5 bases and J by 3 bases, 13 bases remained unmatched. Germline CDR1 SEHNR, CDR2 FQNEAQ (reference sequence). The CDR3 region has the DNA TGTGCCAGCAGCCCCGCGTTCGGGCAGGGGGTCTACGAGCAGTACTTC. This encodes CASSPAFGQGVYEQYF.

V gene TRBV9 combines with J gene TRBJ1-2, with TRBD1 matching over 8 bases. This CDR3 has 15 residues. Germline-derived CDR1 and CDR2 are SGDLS and YYNGEE. Unmatched junction bases numbered 5, after V lost 4 bases and J lost 0 bases. The CDR3 DNA is TGTGCCAGCAGCTTCCGGACAGGGACTAACTATGGCTACACCTTC. Translation gives CASSFRTGTNYGYTF.

The chain couples TRBV27 to TRBJ1-1; D remains unclear. The CDR3 runs 14 residues. Germline CDR1 reads MNHEY; CDR2 reads SMNVEV (reference sequence). Trimming left V 6 bases short and J 1 base short, with 12 bases between. The CDR3 DNA follows: TGTGCCAGCAGCTTCCGGGATCCGAACACTGAAGCTTTCTTT. Protein sequence: CASSFRDPNTEAFF.

The chain combines TRBV4-3 with TRBJ1-6; 11 nucleotides align to TRBD1. Losses at the gene ends were 3 bases for V and 9 bases for J; bases not matched to a gene: 7. The CDR3 contains 16 residues. Germline V gene sequence: CDR1 LGHNA, CDR2 YSLEER. CDR3 loop: CASSQAGQGDSSPLHF. In DNA, the CDR3 is TGCGCCAGCAGCCAGGCGGGACAGGGGGACTCTTCACCCCTCCACTTT.

The chain carries TRBV15 and TRBJ2-1, with 7 bases fitting TRBD2. The trim removed 0 bases at V and 6 bases at J, leaving 5 bases unmatched. CDR3 size: 15 residues. Germline CDR1 is LNHNV and CDR2 is YYDKDF (reference sequence). The CDR3 loop reads CATSRDLAAPNEQFF. The CDR3 nucleotides read TGTGCCACCAGCAGAGATCTAGCGGCGCCCAATGAGCAGTTCTTC.

J is TRBJ1-2 and V is TRBV28; 9 bases align to TRBD1. This CDR3 is 13 amino acids long. Germline V gene data show CDR1 as MDHEN and CDR2 as SYDVKM. V was pared by 5 bases and J by 4 bases, with 2 bases of the junction left unmatched. This CDR3 is CASSAGQGYGYTF. DNA for the CDR3: TGTGCCAGCAGTGCGGGACAGGGCTATGGCTACACCTTC.

The rearrangement links TRBV28 to TRBJ1-3; 7 positions match TRBD1. Germline V gives CDR1 MDHEN, CDR2 SYDVKM. The ends lost 5 bases at V and 2 bases at J; junction bases unmatched: 6. CDR3 length: 15 residues. CDR3 sequence reads: CASSKTTGPGNTIYF. In DNA, the CDR3 is TGTGCCAGCAGTAAGACGACAGGGCCTGGAAACACCATATATTTT. Filled out from reference TRBV28 and TRBJ1-3, the complete variable domain reads DVKVTQSSRYLVKRTGEKVFLECVQDMDHENMFWYRQDPGLGLRLIYFSYDVKMKEKGDIPEGYSVSREKKERFSLILESASTNQTSMYLCASSKTTGPGNTIYFGEGSWLTVV.